The next 26 T cell receptor beta chains were all read from a single sample in a study of glioma-infiltrating T cells. The iRepertoire nested amplicon-rescue multiplex PCR amplified TCR alpha and beta CDR3s from RNA. Each CDR3 protein is one row after TCRdb ran MiXCR on the multiplex PCR reads. The table records roughly 120,000 distinct CDR3 sequences, 20% to 25% of them present only once. Sequenced material: glioma tissue, nonneoplastic brain tissue, or PBMCs (not recorded which). Receptor source: a human donor with low-grade glioma or glioblastoma, undergoing nonglioma brain surgery, or in good health (not recorded which).

Points on this clonotype: It may be a read error: a sequence one base away is much more abundant. CDR3 protein: CASRSGLNYGYTF. For the CDR3, the DNA is TGTGCCAGCAGATCCGGGCTTAACTATGGCTACACCTTC. This chain uses TRBV7-9 with TRBJ1-2; D remains unclear. The CDR3 has 13 amino acids. CDR1 is SEHNR, CDR2 FQNEAQ, per germline (reference sequence). V was shortened by 6 bases and J by 1 base, with 9 bases between the two germline ends. Using reference TRBV7-9 and TRBJ1-2 for the parts outside the CDR3, the full variable domain is DTGVSQNPRHKITKRGQNVTFRCDPISEHNRLYWYRQTLGQGPEFLTYFQNEAQLEKSRLLSDRFSAERPKGSFSTLEIQRTEQGDSAMYLCASRSGLNYGYTFGSGTRLTVV.

A remark on this clonotype: This may be a read error: a much more frequent sequence differs by one nucleotide. The rearrangement joins TRBV28 to TRBJ2-1; 7 bases are a match to TRBD1. CDR1 is MDHEN, CDR2 SYDVKM, per germline. The junction had 12 bases not matched to a gene; V was cut back by 5 bases and J by 8 bases. This CDR3 contains 15 residues. This CDR3 is CASSPSGTESDEQFF. The CDR3 DNA reads as TGTGCCAGCAGTCCCTCCGGGACAGAGAGCGATGAGCAGTTCTTC.

This clonotype came up many times. The V gene is TRBV27, the J gene TRBJ1-1; D unresolved. CDR1 and CDR2 from the germline V gene are MNHEY and SMNVEV (reference sequence). CDR3 size: 17 residues. The V gene lost 2 bases and the J gene lost 0 bases, with 16 bases spanning the gap. The CDR3 region has the DNA TGTGCCAGCAGTTTAAAGGTTGGGCCGTACATGAACACTGAAGCTTTCTTT. Amino acids: CASSLKVGPYMNTEAFF.

The table lists this clonotype with many counts. The CDR3 DNA follows: TGTGCCAGCAGCCAAGATTTAGGGAACACCGGGGAGCTGTTTTTT. Translation gives CASSQDLGNTGELFF. V usage is TRBV4-2 and J usage is TRBJ2-2; D ambiguous. The CDR3 runs 15 residues. Trimming took off 0 bases at V and 1 base at J, with 6 bases between the two ends. Germline loops: CDR1 LGHNA, CDR2 YNFKEQ.

This clonotype was found many times. The chain combines TRBV28 with TRBJ1-2; 7 nucleotides line up with TRBD1. There are 17 residues in the CDR3. The junction had 15 bases not matched to a gene; V was cut back by 8 bases and J by 0 bases. Germline CDR1 is MDHEN and CDR2 is SYDVKM. The CDR3 is CASRTEGAATSNYGYTF. CDR3 DNA sequence: TGTGCCAGCCGGACTGAGGGGGCAGCCACCTCTAACTATGGCTACACCTTC.

CDR3 loop: CSGRTPPEEAFF. Written as DNA, the CDR3 is TGCAGCGGCCGGACACCCCCCGAGGAAGCTTTCTTT. The chain employs TRBV29-1 and TRBJ1-1; perhaps TRBD1 as D (5 bases). The germline V gene has CDR1 SQVTM and CDR2 ANQGSEA. The CDR3 contains 12 residues. V was clipped by 7 bases and J by 8 bases, with 17 bases between them.

This clonotype was seen a handful of times. The chain employs TRBV7-9 and TRBJ1-2, with D perhaps TRBD1 (5 bases). V was cut by 4 bases and J by 7 bases, with 16 bases left in between. Germline-derived CDR1 and CDR2 are SEHNR and FQNEAQ (reference sequence). This CDR3 spans 14 amino acids. CDR3 in amino acids: CASSSPGPLPGYTF. The CDR3 DNA sequence: TGTGCCAGCAGCTCCCCGGGGCCCTTGCCTGGCTACACCTTC.

V and J are TRBV5-1 and TRBJ2-1, with TRBD1 as a possible D gene (6 bases). Germline CDR1 and CDR2: SGHRS and YFSETQ. The ends were cut back, 0 bases at V and 3 bases at J, with 10 bases in the middle. The CDR3 totals 15 residues. The CDR3 sequence: CASSLVSDSYNEQFF. As DNA, the CDR3 is TGCGCCAGCAGCTTGGTGTCGGACAGCTACAATGAGCAGTTCTTC.

Many counts were recorded for this clonotype. This chain uses TRBV7-2 with TRBJ2-7, with TRBD1 matching 10 bases. The CDR3 loop spans 15 amino acids. CDR1 SGHTA and CDR2 FQGNSA come from the germline V gene. V lost 4 bases to trimming and J lost 1 base; unmatched junction nucleotides: 4. The CDR3 sequence is CASSWTGGVSYEQYF. The CDR3 nucleotides read TGTGCCAGCAGCTGGACAGGGGGTGTTTCCTACGAGCAGTACTTC. Supplemented by reference TRBV7-2 and TRBJ2-7, the full variable domain reads GAGVSQSPSNKVTEKGKDVELRCDPISGHTALYWYRQSLGQGLEFLIYFQGNSAPDKSGLPSDRFSAERTGGSVSTLTIQRTQQEDSAVYLCASSWTGGVSYEQYFGPGTRLTVT.

This clonotype was found many times. This sequence joins TRBV6-1 and TRBJ2-7; D ambiguous. The germline V gene encodes CDR1 MNHNS and CDR2 SASEGT. The V gene lost 7 bases and the J gene lost 3 bases, with 13 bases spanning the gap. The CDR3 is made up of 13 amino acids. CDR3 DNA: TGTGCCAGCAAGCCTCCGGCCTTCTACGAGCAGTACTTC. It translates to CASKPPAFYEQYF.

Ten or more counts support this clonotype. The rearrangement uses TRBV29-1 and TRBJ1-3; D gene ambiguous. CDR3 size: 12 residues. Trimming took off 4 bases at V and 0 bases at J, with 4 bases between the two ends. CDR1 and CDR2 (germline): SQVTM, ANQGSEA. The CDR3: CSVAGSGNTIYF. CDR3 DNA: TGCAGCGTTGCCGGCTCTGGAAACACCATATATTTT.

Notes on this clonotype: The junction and the germline gene differ at one end; a read error may be behind it. The rearrangement joins TRBV7-9 to TRBJ2-7, with D perhaps matching TRBD1 or TRBD2 (7 bases each). In germline, CDR1 is SEHNR, CDR2 FQNEAQ (reference sequence). The CDR3 is 19 residues long. The CDR3 loop reads CARSLDSLGRTGETREQYF. The CDR3 region has the DNA TGTGCCAGAAGCTTAGACTCACTCGGGAGGACAGGAGAAACTAGAGAGCAGTACTTC.

The rearrangement uses TRBV4-1 and TRBJ2-3; 9 bases are shared with TRBD1. CDR3 length equals 14 residues. The junction had 4 bases not matched to a gene; V was cut back by 1 base and J by 8 bases. From germline, CDR1 is MGHRA and CDR2 YSYEKL. The CDR3 loop is CASSQGDRAATQYF. DNA for the CDR3: TGCGCCAGCAGCCAAGGGGACAGGGCCGCTACGCAGTATTTT.

This clonotype was seen ten or more times. The CDR3: CASSLPPPNTEAFF. The CDR3 bases are TGTGCCAGCAGCTTACCCCCCCCTAACACTGAAGCTTTCTTT. The chain links TRBV7-9 to TRBJ1-1; no definite D call. V lost 2 bases to trimming and J lost 2 bases, with 9 bases between them. CDR3 length equals 14 residues. Per the germline V gene, CDR1 is SEHNR and CDR2 is FQNEAQ (reference sequence).

This clonotype was picked up a small number of times. This chain links TRBV19 with TRBJ2-1; D is tentatively TRBD1 or TRBD2 (6 bases each). Looked up from germline, CDR1 is LNHDA and CDR2 is SQIVND (reference sequence). Trimming shortened V by 10 bases and J by 4 bases, and 17 bases separated the two germline ends. This CDR3 is 14 amino acids long. CDR3 nucleotides: TGTGCCACCCAAAGGGGGGTCTTATACAATGAGCAGTTCTTC. It is translated as CATQRGVLYNEQFF. The variable domain in full, completed from reference TRBV19 and TRBJ2-1, reads DGGITQSPKYLFRKEGQNVTLSCEQNLNHDAMYWYRQDPGQGLRLIYYSQIVNDFQKGDIAEGYSVSREKKESFPLTVTSAQKNPTAFYLCATQRGVLYNEQFFGPGTRLTVL.

This clonotype was counted ten times or more. The chain is built from TRBV7-3 and TRBJ2-3; D is ambiguous. V lost 5 bases and J lost 4, with 10 bases in between. The V gene's germline CDR1 is SGHTA and CDR2 FQGTGA. This CDR3 has 13 residues. CDR3 coding DNA: TGTGCCAGCAGCCCCCATCCCGCAGATACGCAGTATTTT. Amino acids: CASSPHPADTQYF.

The sample holds many counts of this clonotype. This rearrangement joins TRBV7-2 to TRBJ2-5; 13 bases line up with TRBD2. The CDR3 is 15 amino acids. Germline CDR1 is SGHTA and CDR2 is FQGNSA. The V gene end was trimmed by 1 base and the J gene end by 5 bases; junction bases not matched to a gene: 1. The CDR3 region is CASSLGGLAGETQYF. CDR3 coding DNA: TGTGCCAGCAGCTTAGGGGGACTAGCGGGGGAGACCCAGTACTTC.

Points on this clonotype: Given a much more abundant clone one base away, this may be a read error. The gene calls are TRBV7-2 and TRBJ2-3; D is unresolved. Trimming took 2 bases from V and 1 from J, leaving 10 bases between them. CDR1 is SGHTA, CDR2 FQGNSA, per germline. CDR3 size: 15 residues. The chain's CDR3 is CASSLSQVGTDTQYF. The CDR3 DNA reads as TGTGCCAGCAGCTTATCCCAAGTGGGCACAGATACGCAGTATTTT.

This chain links TRBV4-1 with TRBJ2-7, with 7 bases that match TRBD2. V lost 0 bases to trimming and J lost 2 bases; unmatched junction nucleotides: 4. CDR1 and CDR2 from the germline V gene are MGHRA and YSYEKL. The CDR3 totals 15 residues. In DNA form, the CDR3 reads TGCGCCAGCAGCCAAGAGCTAGCGGAAACCTACGAGCAGTACTTC. As protein: CASSQELAETYEQYF.

There are many counts of this clonotype. The chain links TRBV10-3 to TRBJ2-1, with a possible D match to TRBD2 (6 bases). From germline, CDR1 is ENHRY and CDR2 SYGVKD. The CDR3 covers 15 residues. Trimming left V 11 bases short and J 2 bases short, with 19 bases between. For the CDR3, the DNA is TGTGCCCCGTCACATCCACGGGAGACCTACAATGAGCAGTTCTTC. This gives the protein CAPSHPRETYNEQFF.

This clonotype was observed many times. V is TRBV28 and J is TRBJ1-5; D may be TRBD1 (6 bases). The CDR3 runs 15 residues. The V gene lost 6 bases and the J gene lost 2 bases, with 14 bases spanning the gap. Germline V gene lookup returns CDR1 MDHEN and CDR2 SYDVKM. CDR3 region: CASSPVQGGNQPQHF. CDR3 bases: TGTGCCAGCAGCCCCGTACAGGGCGGCAATCAGCCCCAGCATTTT. The variable domain in full, completed from reference TRBV28 and TRBJ1-5, reads DVKVTQSSRYLVKRTGEKVFLECVQDMDHENMFWYRQDPGLGLRLIYFSYDVKMKEKGDIPEGYSVSREKKERFSLILESASTNQTSMYLCASSPVQGGNQPQHFGDGTRLSIL.

At least ten counts were recorded for this clonotype. The CDR3 coding sequence is TGTGCCAGCAGCGAATACAGGGGGGGGTACGAGCAGTACTTC. Its translation is CASSEYRGGYEQYF. V gene TRBV7-2 combines with J gene TRBJ2-7; weak D call: TRBD1 (8 bases). CDR3 length: 14 amino acids. The germline V gene has CDR1 SGHTA and CDR2 FQGNSA. Trimming shortened V by 5 bases and J by 4 bases, and 15 bases separated the two germline ends.

This clonotype has ten or more counts. The CDR3 loop reads CASSPVTGLSNQPQHF. The CDR3, as DNA: TGTGCCAGCAGTCCCGTGACAGGGTTGAGCAATCAGCCCCAGCATTTT. The rearrangement joins TRBV28 to TRBJ1-5; 7 positions match TRBD1. Germline-derived CDR1 and CDR2 are MDHEN and SYDVKM. J was trimmed by 1 base and V by 5 bases; bases with no gene match: 8. The CDR3 extends over 16 amino acids. Filled out from reference TRBV28 and TRBJ1-5, the complete variable domain reads DVKVTQSSRYLVKRTGEKVFLECVQDMDHENMFWYRQDPGLGLRLIYFSYDVKMKEKGDIPEGYSVSREKKERFSLILESASTNQTSMYLCASSPVTGLSNQPQHFGDGTRLSIL.

Remarks on this clonotype: A single base separates this from a much larger clone, so it may be a read error. J is TRBJ2-7 and V is TRBV30, with TRBD1 as a possible D gene (6 bases). CDR3 length equals 14 residues. Germline values: CDR1 GTSNPN, CDR2 SVGIG (reference sequence). CDR3 sequence (DNA): TGTGACTGGAGTGTAATACAGGGCAACTACGAGCAGTACTTC. The encoded protein is CDWSVIQGNYEQYF.

The DNA for the CDR3 is TGCAGCGCCGGCGTAACCAACACTGAAGCTTTCTTT. Translated, it gives CSAGVTNTEAFF. The rearrangement joins TRBV29-1 to TRBJ1-1; D is ambiguous. There are 12 residues in the CDR3. Trimming removed 7 bases from V and 2 bases from J, with 11 bases in between. The germline CDR1 and CDR2 sequences are SQVTM and ANQGSEA. The complete variable domain, with remaining parts taken from reference TRBV29-1 and TRBJ1-1, reads SAVISQKPSRDICQRGTSLTIQCQVDSQVTMMFWYRQQPGQSLTLIATANQGSEATYESGFVIDKFPISRPNLTFSTLTVSNMSPEDSSIYLCSAGVTNTEAFFGQGTRLTVV.

In its sample, this clonotype was seen many times. This chain links TRBV5-4 with TRBJ2-3, with 7 bases matching TRBD2. V was pared by 7 bases and J by 2 bases, with 13 bases of the junction left unmatched. Germline V gene data show CDR1 as SGHNT and CDR2 as YYREEE (reference sequence). The CDR3 consists of 16 residues. CDR3 nucleotides: TGTGCCAGCCGAGAAGGTTCTAGCGGCTTCACAGATACGCAGTATTTT. This sequence encodes CASREGSSGFTDTQYF.